The clone carrying this T cell receptor (beta chain) was picked up many times. What it recognizes is unknown. The iRepertoire nested amplicon-rescue multiplex PCR amplified TCR alpha and beta CDR3s from RNA. TCRdb ran MiXCR on the multiplex PCR reads and lists one entry per CDR3 protein. The sample lists under 3,500 distinct CDR3 sequences; roughly 45% were seen once. These data are taken from a study of glioma-infiltrating T cells. Points from the study as a whole: Very few CDR3 sequences were shared between tissue and blood. Non-neoplastic patients had below-expected tissue-blood divergence, while all gliomas exceeded expectation.

The sequenced sample consisted of glioma tissue, nonneoplastic brain tissue, or PBMCs (not recorded which). This receptor was taken from a human donor with low-grade glioma or glioblastoma, undergoing nonglioma brain surgery, or in good health (not recorded which).

CDR3 region: CASEPDFSYEQYF. Here the CDR3 DNA reads TGTGCCTCAGAACCAGACTTCTCCTACGAGCAGTACTTC. The V and J genes are TRBV7-9 and TRBJ2-7, with D uncertain. V gave up 11 bases and J gave up 0 bases, with 14 bases separating them. The length of the CDR3 is 13 residues. Germline V lookup: CDR1 SEHNR, CDR2 FQNEAQ (reference sequence). The full variable domain, its missing parts supplied by reference TRBV7-9 and TRBJ2-7, is DTGVSQNPRHKITKRGQNVTFRCDPISEHNRLYWYRQTLGQGPEFLTYFQNEAQLEKSRLLSDRFSAERPKGSFSTLEIQRTEQGDSAMYLCASEPDFSYEQYFGPGTRLTVT.